Listed below are T cell receptor beta chains from one sample, sequenced in a study of T cell clones after liver transplantation. Method: immunoSEQ multiplex PCR; TCRdb's copy keeps in-frame clones and lacks some. This table holds roughly 62,000 clones, around 70% found once. This specimen was CD4+ T cells from blood, taken at the approximately 15-month timepoint. These receptors all come from a human patient who received a liver transplant. Some T cells may possibly be graft donor cells. Both conserved end residues are part of each CDR3. The D gene is left open where the match is weak. Some rows have no size entry. The others give once, few or many, or a class for an expanded clone.

clone_size j_call d_call v_call cdr3_nt cdr3_aa
NA TRBJ1-2 NA TRBV7-6 TGTGCCAGCAGCTTAGCAACAGGGTCAGAGGATGGCTACACCTTC CASSLATGSEDGYTF
NA TRBJ1-1 NA TRBV2 TGTGCCAGCACCCGAAAGGGGAACACTGAAGCTTTCTTT CASTRKGNTEAFF
NA TRBJ1-5 TRBD1 TRBV14 TGTGCCAGCAGACCAACAGGGGATAGCAATCAGCCCCAGCATTTT CASRPTGDSNQPQHF
once TRBJ2-3 NA TRBV5-1 TGCGCCAGCAGCTTGGGGCCCTTTATAAGACAGAGCACAGATACGCAGTATTTT CASSLGPFIRQSTDTQYF
NA TRBJ1-2 TRBD1 TRBV29-1 TGCAGCGTTGAAAGACAGGGAACGGATGGCTACACCTTC CSVERQGTDGYTF
NA TRBJ2-3 NA TRBV5-6 TGTGCCAGCAGCCTGTACCGGGCCCCTGGAGGGACAGATACGCAGTATTTT CASSLYRAPGGTDTQYF
NA TRBJ2-5 TRBD1 TRBV18 TGTGCCAGCTCACAACAGGGGCCCCCAGAGACCCAGTACTTC CASSQQGPPETQYF
NA TRBJ2-1 TRBD2 TRBV9 TGTGCCAGCAGCGTAGAACTAGCGGGGGGCAATGAGCAGTTCTTC CASSVELAGGNEQFF
NA TRBJ1-6 NA TRBV5-4 TGTGCCAGCAGCTTGTACCCGAGGGGGGCAGGGATCTCACCCCTCCACTTT CASSLYPRGAGISPLHF
NA TRBJ1-2 TRBD1 TRBV19 TGTGCCAGTAGTATAATGGGATTGGACAGGGACGGCTACACCTTC CASSIMGLDRDGYTF
few TRBJ2-2 NA TRBV5-1 TGCGCCAGCAGCGATCAGAGCACCGGGGAGCTGTTTTTT CASSDQSTGELFF
NA TRBJ1-1 TRBD1 TRBV2 TGTGCCAGCAGGGGCATGGACAGGGCGGCTGAAGCTTTCTTT CASRGMDRAAEAFF
NA TRBJ2-3 NA TRBV28 TGTGCCAGCAGTTCCTGGGGTCATTATTCAGATACGCAGTATTTT CASSSWGHYSDTQYF
NA TRBJ2-1 NA TRBV5-4 TGTGCCAGCAGCCGCGGCCGTAGGACCGCCTTGGGTAATGAGCAGTTCTTC CASSRGRRTALGNEQFF
NA TRBJ2-5 TRBD2 TRBV11-2 TGTGCCAGCAGCTTTAACGCGGGGGTCTACCAAGAGACCCAGTACTTC CASSFNAGVYQETQYF
NA TRBJ1-5 TRBD1 TRBV6-1 TGTGCCAGCAGTGTTACAGGGGGCAATCAGCCCCAGCATTTT CASSVTGGNQPQHF
few TRBJ2-2 NA TRBV7-2 TGTGCCAGCAGCCTAACAGGGTTCACCGGGGAGCTGTTTTTT CASSLTGFTGELFF
medium-sized TRBJ1-3 NA TRBV7-2 TGTGCCAGCAGCTTCCTGGACAGCGGGAACACCATATATTTT CASSFLDSGNTIYF
NA TRBJ2-7 TRBD2 TRBV5-1 TGCGCCAGCAGCTTGGCCCCGGGGGGGGACGAGCAGTACTTC CASSLAPGGDEQYF
NA TRBJ1-2 TRBD1 TRBV9 TGTGCCAGCAGCGCACAGGGGTATGGCTACACCTTC CASSAQGYGYTF
few TRBJ2-5 TRBD1 TRBV2 TGTGCCAGCAGTGAAGGACAGGGGGCGGCTTTTTCAAAGACCCAGTACTTC CASSEGQGAAFSKTQYF
few TRBJ1-2 TRBD1 TRBV19 TGTGCCAGTAGTCCGGGACAGCGGACGTCTGGCTACACCTTC CASSPGQRTSGYTF
NA TRBJ2-7 NA TRBV6-5 TGTGCCAGCAGGTCCAGCTACGAGCAGTACTTC CASRSSYEQYF
NA TRBJ1-5 TRBD1 TRBV19 TGTGCCAGTAGCCGAAGACAGGGGTCGCATCAGCCCCAGCATTTT CASSRRQGSHQPQHF
few TRBJ2-5 NA TRBV11-3 TGTGCCAGCAGCAGCGCCCGGGAATCGGAGACCCAGTACTTC CASSSARESETQYF
NA TRBJ1-1 NA TRBV9 TGTGCCAGCAGCGTAGTCCCAGACATGAACACTGAAGCTTTCTTT CASSVVPDMNTEAFF